This T cell receptor (beta chain) was captured by sequencing in a study of T-cell reconstitution after alpha-beta-depleted transplantation in children. Construction of the TCRbeta library involved unique molecular identifiers. TCRdb processed the PCR reads anew with MiXCR; each CDR3 protein has one entry. The data contain some 490,000 distinct CDR3 sequences, approximately 12% of them singletons. The V end lost 2 bases, the J end lost 2 bases, and 7 bases lay between the germline ends. The CDR3 consists of 14 residues. The rearrangement joins TRBV12-3 or TRBV12-4 to TRBJ1-3, with D unclear. The sample here was PBMCs from the stem cell graft donor, taken from the stem cell graft. This clonotype originated in a human donor who donated a stem cell graft to a child with combined immunodeficiency. CDR3 protein: CASSLWGAGNTIYF. As DNA, the CDR3 is TGTGCCAGCAGTTTATGGGGTGCTGGAAACACCATATATTTT.